The rows below give T cell receptor beta chains drawn from one sample of a study of blood T cell repertoires in COVID-19. Sequencing used immunoSEQ multiplex PCR; TCRdb keeps in-frame clones, though not all of them. The sample contains around 15,000 clones, around four fifths of which appear only once. Sample: peripheral blood. These receptor sequences come from a man in his forties or fifties with active or convalescent COVID-19. Both conserved end residues are part of each CDR3. Each record gives: V gene, J gene, CDR3 protein.

TRBV4-2	TRBJ2-1	CASSQDSGGANEQFF
TRBV4-1	TRBJ1-6	CASSQEQSSPLHF
TRBV6-2/TRBV6-3	TRBJ1-5	CASSLGQGVYLNQPQHF
TRBV6-5	TRBJ2-3	CASNPGTGADTQYF
TRBV7-2	TRBJ2-6	CASSLVSFLSGANVLTF
TRBV5-1	TRBJ1-1	CASRGATENTEAFF
TRBV5-1	TRBJ1-3	CASSQQGAVGNTIYF
TRBV4-3	TRBJ1-2	CASSQDKQTANYGYTF
TRBV3-1/TRBV3-2	TRBJ1-2	CASSQDPVRPYGYTF
TRBV6-2/TRBV6-3	TRBJ1-2	CASSLDIGYGYTF
TRBV5-1	TRBJ2-5	CASSWKGVGETQYF
TRBV7-2	TRBJ2-5	CASSLAFSETQYF
TRBV2	TRBJ1-2	CASSDPRGHGGYTF
TRBV5-1	TRBJ2-3	CASSLRGGVVTDTQYF
TRBV7-3	TRBJ2-2	CASSSSRDRTGELFF
TRBV12-3/TRBV12-4	TRBJ1-3	CASCGLSGNTIYF
TRBV7-6	TRBJ2-6	CASSPETGLSGANVLTF
TRBV6-5	TRBJ2-7	CASSYASSYEQYF
TRBV28	TRBJ2-7	CASSLVSLTGTPHEQYF
TRBV19	TRBJ1-2	CASSIPTGNLYELGYTF
TRBV19	TRBJ1-4	CATLPGDLDNEKLFF
TRBV3-1/TRBV3-2	TRBJ2-3	CASSHRQPSTDTQYF
TRBV9	TRBJ2-7	CASSVATDRLYF
TRBV4-1	TRBJ2-4	CASGHQGSAKNIQYF
TRBV7-2	TRBJ2-2	CASSLYLFANTGELFF
TRBV5-4	TRBJ1-6	CASSPTRGNSPLHF
TRBV7-2	TRBJ2-1	CASSLEISGNNEQFF
TRBV14	TRBJ2-5	CASSRSGKETQYF
TRBV4-1	TRBJ2-3	CASSHFRWGEGDTQYF
TRBV27	TRBJ2-6	CASSQGDWFSGANVLTF
TRBV5-1	TRBJ1-5	CASRDRGNQPQHF
TRBV7-6	TRBJ2-3	CASSQISAGGRSDTQYF
TRBV3-1/TRBV3-2	TRBJ2-3	CASSQEKRGGRRTDTQYF
TRBV5-8	TRBJ1-6	CASSRDSPNSPLHF
TRBV7-2	TRBJ2-5	CASSSGLAGIQETQYF
TRBV20-1	TRBJ1-2	CSAFRTGGYTF
TRBV10-2	TRBJ2-5	CASGLRGGTQETQYF
TRBV12-3/TRBV12-4	TRBJ2-7	CASTPGIGYEQYF
TRBV7-8	TRBJ1-5	CASSLDRGRNQPQHF
TRBV2	TRBJ1-4	CASSLLQALNEKLFF
TRBV27	TRBJ1-1	CASSLSGQGRNTEAFF
TRBV9	TRBJ1-1	CASSPGGGYSRAFF
TRBV5-1	TRBJ2-2	CASSSGTGVTGELFF
TRBV3-1/TRBV3-2	TRBJ1-5	CASSQGGRAGWQPQHF
TRBV4-1	TRBJ2-7	CASSPGQGLYYEQYF
TRBV12-3/TRBV12-4	TRBJ1-5	CASSPTGNQPQHF
TRBV3-1/TRBV3-2	TRBJ2-7	CASSQGTGIDVEQYF
TRBV3-1/TRBV3-2	TRBJ2-3	CASSQDDSGGPQDTQYF
TRBV27	TRBJ1-6	CASGTGVSPLHF
TRBV9	TRBJ2-7	CASSVSPGALSYEQYF
TRBV6-5	TRBJ2-5	CALGRPIQETQYF
TRBV28	TRBJ1-3	CASGQGGGSGNTIYF
TRBV5-1	TRBJ1-4	CASSLGAGAMIEKLFF
TRBV28	TRBJ2-7	CASNFRVDPGGGYEQYF